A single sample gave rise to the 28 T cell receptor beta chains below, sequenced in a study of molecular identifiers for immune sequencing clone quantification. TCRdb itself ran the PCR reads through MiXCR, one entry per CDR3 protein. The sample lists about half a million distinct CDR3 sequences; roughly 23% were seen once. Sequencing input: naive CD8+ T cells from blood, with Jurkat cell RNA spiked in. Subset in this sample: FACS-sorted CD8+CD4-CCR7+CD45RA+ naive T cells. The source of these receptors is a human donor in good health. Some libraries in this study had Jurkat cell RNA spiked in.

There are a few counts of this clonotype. The CDR3 loop is CASSPTGQGEQYF. The CDR3 nucleotides read TGTGCCAGCAGCCCCACCGGACAGGGGGAGCAGTACTTC. The V and J genes are TRBV3-1 and TRBJ2-7; TRBD1 matches 9 bases. Germline V gene sequence: CDR1 LGHDT, CDR2 YNNKEL (reference sequence). Losses at the gene ends were 4 bases for V and 7 bases for J; bases not matched to a gene: 5. The CDR3 sequence is 13 residues long.

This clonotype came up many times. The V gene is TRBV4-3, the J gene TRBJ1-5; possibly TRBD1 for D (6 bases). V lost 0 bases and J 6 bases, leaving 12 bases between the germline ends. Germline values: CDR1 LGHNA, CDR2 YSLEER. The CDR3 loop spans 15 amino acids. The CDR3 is CASSQDISRGQPQHF. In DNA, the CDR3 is TGCGCCAGCAGCCAAGATATAAGCAGGGGTCAGCCCCAGCATTTT.

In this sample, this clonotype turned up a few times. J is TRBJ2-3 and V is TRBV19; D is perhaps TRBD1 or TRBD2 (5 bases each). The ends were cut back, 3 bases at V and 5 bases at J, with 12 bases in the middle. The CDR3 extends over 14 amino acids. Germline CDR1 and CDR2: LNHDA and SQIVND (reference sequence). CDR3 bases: TGTGCCAGTAGTATTGGGGGAGTGGGAGATACGCAGTATTTT. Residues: CASSIGGVGDTQYF.

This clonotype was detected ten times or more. The CDR3 region is CASSFAGSNSPLHF. CDR3 in DNA: TGTGCCAGCAGTTTTGCAGGGAGTAATTCACCCCTCCACTTT. The chain recombines TRBV27 with TRBJ1-6; D is perhaps TRBD1 (5 bases). The CDR3 runs to 14 residues. Trimming took 3 bases from V and 6 from J, leaving 9 bases between them. From germline, CDR1 is MNHEY and CDR2 SMNVEV (reference sequence).

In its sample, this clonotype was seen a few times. The CDR3 spells CASSPPGTFQETQYF. Here the CDR3 DNA reads TGTGCCAGCAGCCCGCCCGGGACTTTCCAAGAGACCCAGTACTTC. The chain combines TRBV11-2 with TRBJ2-5, with TRBD2 as a possible D gene (6 bases). Deletions cut 5 bases from V and 1 base from J, with 14 bases between. Germline V gives CDR1 SGHAT, CDR2 FQNNGV. CDR3 length equals 15 residues.

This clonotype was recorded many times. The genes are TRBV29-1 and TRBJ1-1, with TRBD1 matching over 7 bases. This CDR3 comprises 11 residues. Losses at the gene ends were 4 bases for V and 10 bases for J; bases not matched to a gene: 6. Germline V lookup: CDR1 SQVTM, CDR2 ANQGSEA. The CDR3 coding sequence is TGCAGCGTTGGGGAATCAGGGGGAGCTTTCTTT. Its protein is CSVGESGGAFF.

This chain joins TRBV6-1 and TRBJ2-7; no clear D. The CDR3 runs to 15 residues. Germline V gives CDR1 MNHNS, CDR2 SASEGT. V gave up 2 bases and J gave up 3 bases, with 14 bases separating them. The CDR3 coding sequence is TGTGCCAGCAGTGAATCGCCGGGTTCTGGCTACGAGCAGTACTTC. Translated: CASSESPGSGYEQYF.

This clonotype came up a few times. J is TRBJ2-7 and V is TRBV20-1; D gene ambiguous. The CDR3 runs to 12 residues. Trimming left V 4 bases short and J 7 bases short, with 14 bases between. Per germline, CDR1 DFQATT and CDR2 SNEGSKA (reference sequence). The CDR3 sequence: CSAKGPPGEQYF. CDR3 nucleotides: TGCAGTGCTAAAGGACCCCCTGGGGAGCAGTACTTC.

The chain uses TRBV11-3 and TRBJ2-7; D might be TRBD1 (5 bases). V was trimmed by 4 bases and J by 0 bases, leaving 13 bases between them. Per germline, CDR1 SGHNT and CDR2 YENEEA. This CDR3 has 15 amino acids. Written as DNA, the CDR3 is TGTGCCAGCAGCTCAGGGTATGGACCCTCCTACGAGCAGTACTTC. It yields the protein CASSSGYGPSYEQYF.

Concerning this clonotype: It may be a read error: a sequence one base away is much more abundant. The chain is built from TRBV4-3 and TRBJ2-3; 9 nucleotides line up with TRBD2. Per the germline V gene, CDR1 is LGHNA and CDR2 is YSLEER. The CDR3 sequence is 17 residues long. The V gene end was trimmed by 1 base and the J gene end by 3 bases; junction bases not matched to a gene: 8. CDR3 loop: CASSQAAGGLITDTQYF. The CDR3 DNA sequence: TGCGCCAGCAGCCAAGCGGCGGGGGGGCTTATAACAGATACGCAGTATTTT.

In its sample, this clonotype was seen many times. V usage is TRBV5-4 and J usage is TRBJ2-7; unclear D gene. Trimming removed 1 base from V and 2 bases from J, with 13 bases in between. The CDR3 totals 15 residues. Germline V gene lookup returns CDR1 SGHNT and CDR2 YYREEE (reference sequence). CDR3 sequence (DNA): TGTGCCAGCAGCTTGAGCCCGCTTGACACCTACGAGCAGTACTTC. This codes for CASSLSPLDTYEQYF.

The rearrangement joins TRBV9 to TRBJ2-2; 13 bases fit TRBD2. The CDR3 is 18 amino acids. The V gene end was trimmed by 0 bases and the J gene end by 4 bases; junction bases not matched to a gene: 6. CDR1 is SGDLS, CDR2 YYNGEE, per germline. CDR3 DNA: TGTGCCAGCAGCGTAGATCCCGGACTAGCGGGAGTCACCGGGGAGCTGTTTTTT. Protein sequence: CASSVDPGLAGVTGELFF.

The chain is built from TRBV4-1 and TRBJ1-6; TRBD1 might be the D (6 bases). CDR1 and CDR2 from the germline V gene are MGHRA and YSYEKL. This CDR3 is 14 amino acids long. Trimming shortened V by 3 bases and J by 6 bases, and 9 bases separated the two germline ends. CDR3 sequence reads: CASSQTGGNSPLHF. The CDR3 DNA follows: TGCGCCAGCAGCCAGACAGGAGGTAATTCACCCCTCCACTTT.

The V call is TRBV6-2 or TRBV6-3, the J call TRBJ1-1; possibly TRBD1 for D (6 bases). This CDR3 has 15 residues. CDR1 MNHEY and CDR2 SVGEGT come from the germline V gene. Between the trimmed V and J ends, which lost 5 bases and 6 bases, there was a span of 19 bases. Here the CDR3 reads CASSKTLYRDPEAFF. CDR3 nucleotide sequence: TGTGCCAGCAGTAAAACCTTATACAGGGACCCTGAAGCTTTCTTT.

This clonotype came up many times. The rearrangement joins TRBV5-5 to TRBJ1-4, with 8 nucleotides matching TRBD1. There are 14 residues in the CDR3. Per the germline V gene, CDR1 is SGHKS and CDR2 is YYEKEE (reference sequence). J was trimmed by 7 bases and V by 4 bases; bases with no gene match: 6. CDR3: CASSPTGDPEKLFF. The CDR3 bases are TGTGCCAGCAGCCCGACAGGGGATCCTGAAAAACTGTTTTTT.

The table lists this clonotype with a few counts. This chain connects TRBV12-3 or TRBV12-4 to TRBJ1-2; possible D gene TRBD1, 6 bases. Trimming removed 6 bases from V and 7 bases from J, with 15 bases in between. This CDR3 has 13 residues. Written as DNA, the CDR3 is TGTGCCAGCAGCGCTGGGGGGGCTCCTGGCTACACCTTC. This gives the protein CASSAGGAPGYTF.

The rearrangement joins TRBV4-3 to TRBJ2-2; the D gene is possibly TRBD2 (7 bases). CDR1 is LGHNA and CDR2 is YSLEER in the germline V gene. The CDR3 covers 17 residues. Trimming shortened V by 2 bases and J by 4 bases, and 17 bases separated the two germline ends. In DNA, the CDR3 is TGCGCCAGCAGCCAATCGGTGGGGGGGCCCTCCACCGGGGAGCTGTTTTTT. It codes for CASSQSVGGPSTGELFF.

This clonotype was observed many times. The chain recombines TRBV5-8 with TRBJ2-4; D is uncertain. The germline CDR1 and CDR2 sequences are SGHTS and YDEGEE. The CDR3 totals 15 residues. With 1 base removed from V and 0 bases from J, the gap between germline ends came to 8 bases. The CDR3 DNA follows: TGTGCCAGCAGCTTGCTAGAATTAGCCAAAAACATTCAGTACTTC. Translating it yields CASSLLELAKNIQYF.

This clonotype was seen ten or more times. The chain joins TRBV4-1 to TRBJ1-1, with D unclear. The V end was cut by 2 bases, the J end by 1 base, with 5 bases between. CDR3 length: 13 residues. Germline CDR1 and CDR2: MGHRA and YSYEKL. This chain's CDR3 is CASSQQPNTEAFF. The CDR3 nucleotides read TGCGCCAGCAGCCAACAGCCGAACACTGAAGCTTTCTTT.

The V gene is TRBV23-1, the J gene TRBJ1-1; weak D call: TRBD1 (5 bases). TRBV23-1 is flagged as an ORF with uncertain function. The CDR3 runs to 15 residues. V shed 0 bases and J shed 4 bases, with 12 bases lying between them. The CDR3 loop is CASSQSGRWRTEAFF. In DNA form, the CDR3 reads TGCGCCAGCAGTCAATCGGGGCGTTGGCGCACTGAAGCTTTCTTT.

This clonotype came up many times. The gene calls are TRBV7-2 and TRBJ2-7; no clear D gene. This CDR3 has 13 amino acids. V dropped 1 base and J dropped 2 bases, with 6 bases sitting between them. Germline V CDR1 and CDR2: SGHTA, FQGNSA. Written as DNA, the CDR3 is TGTGCCAGCAGCTTAGAGACTCCCTACGAGCAGTACTTC. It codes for CASSLETPYEQYF.

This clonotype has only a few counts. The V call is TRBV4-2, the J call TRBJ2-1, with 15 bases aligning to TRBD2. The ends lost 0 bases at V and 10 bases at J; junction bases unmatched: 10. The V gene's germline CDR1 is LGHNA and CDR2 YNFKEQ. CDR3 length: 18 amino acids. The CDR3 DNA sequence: TGTGCCAGCAGCCAAGATGGACTAGCGGGAGGGATTGTTGGAGAGCAGTTCTTC. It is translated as CASSQDGLAGGIVGEQFF.

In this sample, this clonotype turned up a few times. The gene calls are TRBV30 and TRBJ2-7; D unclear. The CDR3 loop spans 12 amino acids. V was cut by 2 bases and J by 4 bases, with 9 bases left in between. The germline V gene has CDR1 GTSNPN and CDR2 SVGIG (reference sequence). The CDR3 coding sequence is TGTGCCTGGAGTATCCAAGGATACGAGCAGTACTTC. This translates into CAWSIQGYEQYF. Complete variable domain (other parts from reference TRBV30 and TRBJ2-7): SQTIHQWPATLVQPVGSPLSLECTVEGTSNPNLYWYRQAAGRGLQLLFYSVGIGQISSEVPQNLSASRPQDRQFILSSKKLLLSDSGFYLCAWSIQGYEQYFGPGTRLTVT.

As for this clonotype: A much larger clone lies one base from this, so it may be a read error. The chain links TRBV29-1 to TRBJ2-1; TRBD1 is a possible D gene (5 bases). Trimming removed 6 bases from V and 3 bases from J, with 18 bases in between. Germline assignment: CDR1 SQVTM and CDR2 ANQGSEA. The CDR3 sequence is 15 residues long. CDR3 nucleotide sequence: TGCAGCGTCCCGGAACAGGCCAAAGACTACAATGAGCAGTTCTTC. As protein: CSVPEQAKDYNEQFF.

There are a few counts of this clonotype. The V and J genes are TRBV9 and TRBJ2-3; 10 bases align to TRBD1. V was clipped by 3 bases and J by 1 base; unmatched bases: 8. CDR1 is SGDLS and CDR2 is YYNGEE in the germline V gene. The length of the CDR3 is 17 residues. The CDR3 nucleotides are TGTGCCAGCAGCGACGACAGGGGGCCTCACCGCACAGATACGCAGTATTTT. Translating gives CASSDDRGPHRTDTQYF.

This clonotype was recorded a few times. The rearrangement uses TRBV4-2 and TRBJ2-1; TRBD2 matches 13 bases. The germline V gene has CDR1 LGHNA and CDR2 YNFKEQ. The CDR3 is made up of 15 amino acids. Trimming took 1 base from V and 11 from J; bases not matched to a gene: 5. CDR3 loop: CASSQVGLAGYQQFF. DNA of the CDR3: TGTGCCAGCAGCCAAGTGGGACTAGCGGGATATCAGCAGTTCTTC.

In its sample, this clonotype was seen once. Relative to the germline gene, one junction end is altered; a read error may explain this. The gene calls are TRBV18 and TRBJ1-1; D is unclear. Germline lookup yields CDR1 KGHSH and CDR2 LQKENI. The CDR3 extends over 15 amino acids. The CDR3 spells CASTPPPGVNTEAFF. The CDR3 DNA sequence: TGTGCCAGCACACCACCTCCCGGGGTTAACACTGAAGCTTTCTTT. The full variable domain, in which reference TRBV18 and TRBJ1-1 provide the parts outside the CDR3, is NAGVMQNPRHLVRRRGQEARLRCSPMKGHSHVYWYRQLPEEGLKFMVYLQKENIIDESGMPKERFSAEFPKEGPSILRIQQVVRGDSAAYFCASTPPPGVNTEAFFGQGTRLTVV.

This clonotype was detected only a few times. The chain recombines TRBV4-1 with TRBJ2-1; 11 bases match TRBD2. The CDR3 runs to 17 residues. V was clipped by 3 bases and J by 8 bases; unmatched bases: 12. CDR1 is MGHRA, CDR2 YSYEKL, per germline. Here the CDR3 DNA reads TGCGCCAGCAGCCAGTGGCACGGGACTAGCGGACCGGATGAGCAGTTCTTC. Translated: CASSQWHGTSGPDEQFF.